Reported below is one T cell receptor (beta chain). The antigen is unknown. The data originate from a study of cytomegalovirus exposure and HLA in healthy donors. General study results and limits: A few V segments could not be told apart, such as TRBV6-2 and TRBV6-3, and were left out. Several of the most significant clusters were apparently associated with common viral pathogens in a later analysis. Later analysis identified a missense DCLRE1C variant that was linked to TCR beta V- and J-gene trimming. Among TCR beta chains of equal frequency, HLA-associated ones were more clonally expanded in a later analysis.

The PCR was carried out with 60 Vbeta primers and 13 Jbeta primers. Some clones are missing from TCRdb's copy, which holds only in-frame ones; the method was immunoSEQ multiplex PCR. The table has some 150,000 clones, about 85% seen once. The CDR3 has 14 amino acids. Germline-derived CDR1 and CDR2 are MRHNA and SNTAGT. Trimming pared 5 bases from V and 2 bases from J, leaving 10 bases between. V usage is TRBV6-4 and J usage is TRBJ2-1, with D perhaps matching TRBD1 (6 bases). The sequence was obtained from a woman in her late teens or twenties in good health and CMV-seronegative. Input material: PBMCs. CDR3 protein: CASSKGGTYNEQFF. The DNA of the CDR3 is TGTGCCAGCAGTAAAGGGGGTACCTACAATGAGCAGTTCTTC.